The clone carrying this T cell receptor beta chain appeared a few times. Its antigen remains unidentified. This record comes from a study of read filtering for tumor transcriptome and immune sequencing. On the study more broadly: TCR-mapped reads were about 3.5 to 10.27 million with IR-seq versus roughly 75 to 1,400 with RNA-seq.

Germline CDR1 reads MNHEY; CDR2 reads SVGEGT. Trimming cost V 7 bases and J 2 bases, with 8 bases left between them. This CDR3 is 12 amino acids long. Molecular barcoded adaptors covering alpha/delta and beta/gamma chains were used on approximately 400 ng RNA. In TCRdb, the reads were re-called with MiXCR into one record per CDR3 protein. The data hold over 45,000 distinct CDR3 sequences, with less than 20% observed a single time. General study findings and limits: This fraction held mixed bone marrow immune cells after CD138-negative sorting. Compared with RNA-seq, IR-seq gave much higher clonotype depth and reliability.

The chain uses TRBV6-2 or TRBV6-3 and TRBJ1-2; D is unresolved. The specimen sequenced was a population of CD138-negative cells sorted from bone marrow. This clonotype originated in a donor at least 40 years old with multiple myeloma. The CDR3 sequence: CASTEFNYGYTF. CDR3 nucleotides: TGTGCCAGCACCGAGTTCAACTATGGCTACACCTTC.